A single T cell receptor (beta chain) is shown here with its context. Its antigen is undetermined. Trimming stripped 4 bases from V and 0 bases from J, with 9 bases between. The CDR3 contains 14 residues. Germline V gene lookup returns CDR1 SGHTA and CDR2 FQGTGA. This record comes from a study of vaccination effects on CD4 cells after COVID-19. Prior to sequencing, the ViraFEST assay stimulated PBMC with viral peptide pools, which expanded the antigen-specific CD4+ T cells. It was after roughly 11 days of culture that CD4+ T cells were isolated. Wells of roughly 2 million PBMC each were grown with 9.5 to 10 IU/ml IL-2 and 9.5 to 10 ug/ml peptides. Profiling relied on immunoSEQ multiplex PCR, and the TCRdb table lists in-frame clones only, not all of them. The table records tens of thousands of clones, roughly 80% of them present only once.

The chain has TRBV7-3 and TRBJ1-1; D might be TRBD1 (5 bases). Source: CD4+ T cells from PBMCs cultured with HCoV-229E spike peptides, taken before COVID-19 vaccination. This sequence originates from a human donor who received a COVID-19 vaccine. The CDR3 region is CASSSDSLNTEAFF. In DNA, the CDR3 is TGTGCCAGCAGCTCAGACAGCTTGAACACTGAAGCTTTCTTT.